This entry lists 10 T cell receptor beta chains sequenced from one sample in a study of T cell responses to AZD1222 COVID-19 vaccine. The method was immunoSEQ multiplex PCR; TCRdb's version includes in-frame clones alone and lacks a portion of them. The sample consists of about 120,000 clones, approximately 90% of them appearing once. The specimen was peripheral blood, collected on day 0 of AZD1222 vaccination. Receptor source: an adult in good health.

The chain is built from TRBV6-6 and TRBJ2-7; 12 bases agree with TRBD2. Germline CDR1 and CDR2: MNHNY and SVGAGI (reference sequence). Trimming took 5 bases from V and 4 from J; bases not matched to a gene: 9. The CDR3 has 16 residues. The CDR3 sequence: CASSKGLAGPAYEQYF. The CDR3 bases are TGTGCCAGCAGTAAAGGACTAGCGGGGCCGGCTTACGAGCAGTACTTC.

V gene TRBV30 combines with J gene TRBJ2-7; 8 bases line up with TRBD1. This CDR3 has 13 residues. The germline gives CDR1 GTSNPN, CDR2 SVGIG (reference sequence). With V trimmed by 0 bases and J by 10 bases, 8 bases remained unmatched. This chain's CDR3 is CAWSVGQAELQYF. CDR3 in DNA: TGTGCCTGGAGTGTGGGACAGGCCGAGCTCCAGTACTTC.

V is TRBV11-2 and J is TRBJ2-7; tentative D call: TRBD1 (6 bases). The V and J ends lost 8 bases and 5 bases respectively, with 19 bases between them. Per germline, CDR1 SGHAT and CDR2 FQNNGV. The CDR3 consists of 14 residues. DNA for the CDR3: TGTGCCAGCGCCCTCTCGGTAGGGGGAAACGAGCAGTACTTC. Encoded protein: CASALSVGGNEQYF.

This chain links TRBV12-3 or TRBV12-4 with TRBJ1-1; D might be TRBD1 (6 bases). Trimming left V 10 bases short and J 7 bases short, with 19 bases between. The CDR3 contains 13 residues. The CDR3 reads CATGPTGTSEAFF. In DNA form, the CDR3 reads TGTGCCACCGGACCCACCGGGACAAGTGAAGCTTTCTTT.

J is TRBJ2-1 and V is TRBV3-1 (or the pseudogene TRBV3-2); 8 bases map to TRBD1. The CDR3 covers 15 residues. The trim removed 4 bases at V and 9 bases at J, leaving 11 bases unmatched. Germline CDR1 is LGHDT and CDR2 is YNNKEL (reference sequence). CDR3: CASSLQGQERFEQFF. The CDR3 DNA reads as TGTGCCAGCAGCCTCCAGGGACAGGAGCGTTTTGAGCAGTTCTTC.

The chain is built from TRBV5-6 and TRBJ1-4, with 9 bases fitting TRBD1. CDR3 size: 15 residues. CDR1 and CDR2 (germline): SGHDT, YYEEEE. The V and J ends lost 4 bases and 4 bases, in that order; junction bases with no gene match: 5. The CDR3 DNA follows: TGTGCCAGCAGCCCGAGACAGGGGGTTAATGAAAAACTGTTTTTT. This encodes CASSPRQGVNEKLFF.

CDR3 in amino acids: CASSDSGGVGQKAFF. The CDR3 DNA sequence: TGTGCCAGCAGTGACTCGGGGGGAGTAGGGCAAAAAGCTTTCTTT. The chain links TRBV6-4 to TRBJ1-1; tentative D call: TRBD1 (5 bases). V was cut by 0 bases and J by 9 bases, with 17 bases left in between. Germline assignment: CDR1 MRHNA and CDR2 SNTAGT. This CDR3 is 15 amino acids long.

The V and J genes are TRBV28 and TRBJ1-2; D call uncertain. This CDR3 has 13 residues. The germline V gene has CDR1 MDHEN and CDR2 SYDVKM. The germline V and J ends were trimmed by 3 bases and 4 bases, with 9 bases remaining between them. This chain's CDR3 is CASSFQAPYGYTF. CDR3 nucleotides: TGTGCCAGCAGTTTTCAGGCACCCTATGGCTACACCTTC.

The rearrangement links TRBV2 to TRBJ2-7; 10 bases fit TRBD2. V dropped 1 base and J dropped 2; count of bases not matched to a gene: 5. This CDR3 is 16 amino acids long. Per germline, CDR1 SNHLY and CDR2 FYNNEI. The CDR3 loop reads CASSEGGLAGAYEQYF. CDR3 DNA: TGTGCCAGCAGTGAAGGAGGGCTAGCGGGGGCCTACGAGCAGTACTTC.

The CDR3 coding sequence is TGTGCCAGTAGTATCAGGACTCTCCTCAAGGGTGGCTACACCTTC. Encoded protein: CASSIRTLLKGGYTF. The chain employs TRBV19 and TRBJ1-2, with D hard to call. The V gene lost 3 bases and the J gene lost 7 bases, with 18 bases spanning the gap. The germline CDR1 and CDR2 sequences are LNHDA and SQIVND (reference sequence). The CDR3 length is 15 residues.